The clone carrying this TCR beta chain is a singleton in its sample. The data were produced by immunoSEQ multiplex PCR, yet TCRdb's version contains in-frame clones alone and is incomplete. The top ten hold 0.65% to 0.9% of the sample, which has 110,000 or so clones, about 90% seen once. The sample originates from a study of siplizumab effects on memory and regulatory T cells. The germline gives CDR1 SGHTA, CDR2 FQGNSA. V lost 5 bases to trimming and J lost 5 bases, with 14 bases between them. This CDR3 contains 14 residues. The chain uses TRBV7-2 and TRBJ2-3, with D perhaps assigned TRBD1 or TRBD2 (5 bases each). The specimen sequenced was Tregs sorted from blood. The sequence was collected from a human donor in good health. CDR3 loop: CASSPAGAQDTQYF. In DNA form, the CDR3 reads TGTGCCAGCAGCCCGGCCGGGGCCCAAGATACGCAGTATTTT.